The text below deals with one T cell receptor beta chain. Original processing notes: Amplified reference gene primers provided the basis for estimating nucleated cell counts. Sequencing used immunoSEQ multiplex PCR; TCRdb keeps in-frame clones, though not all of them. V, J and clone size are taken as reported in that table, and D and trimming were inferred from the DNA itself. Of fewer than 80,000 clones detected, about 87% appear once; the ten largest clones hold more than 0.9%. This sample was included in a study of blood T cell repertoires in COVID-19. About the study: Acute-phase and convalescent COVID-19 samples originated in the United States, Italy and Spain. Nucleic acid was either cDNA or gDNA, and it came from T cells, B-cell-depleted T cells, or PBMCs.

This CDR3 is 15 amino acids long. Trimming stripped 4 bases from V and 4 bases from J, with 16 bases between. CDR1 is SEHNR, CDR2 FQNEAQ, per germline (reference sequence). The receptor was isolated from a man in his 70s with acute or convalescent COVID-19. V usage is TRBV7-9 and J usage is TRBJ1-2, with D possibly TRBD1 on 5 matching bases. Sequences were obtained from peripheral blood. The CDR3 DNA is TGTGCCAGCAGCTCTAGCGGAAGGGGTCGCTATGGCTACACCTTC. Its protein is CASSSSGRGRYGYTF.